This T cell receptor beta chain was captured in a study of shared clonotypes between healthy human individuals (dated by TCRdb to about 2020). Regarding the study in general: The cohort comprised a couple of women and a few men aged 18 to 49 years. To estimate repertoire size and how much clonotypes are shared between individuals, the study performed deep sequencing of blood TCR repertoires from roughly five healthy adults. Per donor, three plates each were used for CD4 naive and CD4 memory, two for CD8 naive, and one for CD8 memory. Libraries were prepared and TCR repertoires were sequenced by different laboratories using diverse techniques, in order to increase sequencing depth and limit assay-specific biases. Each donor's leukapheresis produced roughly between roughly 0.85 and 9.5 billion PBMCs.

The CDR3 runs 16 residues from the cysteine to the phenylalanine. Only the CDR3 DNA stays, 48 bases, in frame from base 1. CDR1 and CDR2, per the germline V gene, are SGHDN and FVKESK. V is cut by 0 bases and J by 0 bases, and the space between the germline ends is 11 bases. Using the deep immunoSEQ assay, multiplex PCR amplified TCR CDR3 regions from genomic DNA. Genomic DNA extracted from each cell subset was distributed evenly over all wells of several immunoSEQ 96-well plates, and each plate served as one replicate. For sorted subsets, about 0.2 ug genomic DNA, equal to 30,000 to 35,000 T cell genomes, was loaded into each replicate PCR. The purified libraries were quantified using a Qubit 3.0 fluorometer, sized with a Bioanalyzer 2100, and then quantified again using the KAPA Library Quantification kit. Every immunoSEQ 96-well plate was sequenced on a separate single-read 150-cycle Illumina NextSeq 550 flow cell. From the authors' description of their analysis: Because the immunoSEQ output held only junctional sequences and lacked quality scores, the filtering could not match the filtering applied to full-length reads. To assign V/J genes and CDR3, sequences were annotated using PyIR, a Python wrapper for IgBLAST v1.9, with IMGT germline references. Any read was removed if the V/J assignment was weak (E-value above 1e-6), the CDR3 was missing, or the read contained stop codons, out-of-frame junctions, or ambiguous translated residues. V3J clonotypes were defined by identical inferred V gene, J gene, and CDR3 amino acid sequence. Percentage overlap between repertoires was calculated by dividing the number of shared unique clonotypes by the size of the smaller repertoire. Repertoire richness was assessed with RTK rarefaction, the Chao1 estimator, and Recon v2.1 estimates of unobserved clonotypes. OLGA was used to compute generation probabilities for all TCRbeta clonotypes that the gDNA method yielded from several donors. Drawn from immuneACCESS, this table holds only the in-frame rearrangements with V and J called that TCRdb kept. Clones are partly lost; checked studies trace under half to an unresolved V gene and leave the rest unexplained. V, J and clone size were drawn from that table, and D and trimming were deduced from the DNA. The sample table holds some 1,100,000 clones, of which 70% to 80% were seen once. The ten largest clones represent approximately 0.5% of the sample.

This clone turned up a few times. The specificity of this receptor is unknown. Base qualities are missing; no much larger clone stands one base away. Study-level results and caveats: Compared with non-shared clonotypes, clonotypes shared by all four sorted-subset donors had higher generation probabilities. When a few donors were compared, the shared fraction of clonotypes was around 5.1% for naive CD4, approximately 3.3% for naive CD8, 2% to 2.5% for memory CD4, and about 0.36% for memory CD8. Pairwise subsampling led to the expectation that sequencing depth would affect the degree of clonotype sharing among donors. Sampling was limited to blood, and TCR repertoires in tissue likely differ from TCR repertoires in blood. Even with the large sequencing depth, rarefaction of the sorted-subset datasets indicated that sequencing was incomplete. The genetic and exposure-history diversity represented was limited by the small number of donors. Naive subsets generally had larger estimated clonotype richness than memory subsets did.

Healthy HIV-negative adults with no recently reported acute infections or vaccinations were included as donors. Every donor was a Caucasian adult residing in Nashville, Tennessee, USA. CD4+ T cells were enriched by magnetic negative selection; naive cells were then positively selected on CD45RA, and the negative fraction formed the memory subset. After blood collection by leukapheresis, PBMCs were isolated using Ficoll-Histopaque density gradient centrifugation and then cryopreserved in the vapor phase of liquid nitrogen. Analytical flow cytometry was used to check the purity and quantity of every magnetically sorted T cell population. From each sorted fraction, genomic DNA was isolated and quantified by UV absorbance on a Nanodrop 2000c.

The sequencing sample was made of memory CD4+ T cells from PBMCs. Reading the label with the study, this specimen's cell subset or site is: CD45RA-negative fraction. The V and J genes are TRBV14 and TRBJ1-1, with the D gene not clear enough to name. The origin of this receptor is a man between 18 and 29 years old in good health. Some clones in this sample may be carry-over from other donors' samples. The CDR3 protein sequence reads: CASSQDYGIMNTEAFF. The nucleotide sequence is TGTGCCAGCAGCCAAGATTACGGGATTATGAACACTGAAGCTTTCTTT.